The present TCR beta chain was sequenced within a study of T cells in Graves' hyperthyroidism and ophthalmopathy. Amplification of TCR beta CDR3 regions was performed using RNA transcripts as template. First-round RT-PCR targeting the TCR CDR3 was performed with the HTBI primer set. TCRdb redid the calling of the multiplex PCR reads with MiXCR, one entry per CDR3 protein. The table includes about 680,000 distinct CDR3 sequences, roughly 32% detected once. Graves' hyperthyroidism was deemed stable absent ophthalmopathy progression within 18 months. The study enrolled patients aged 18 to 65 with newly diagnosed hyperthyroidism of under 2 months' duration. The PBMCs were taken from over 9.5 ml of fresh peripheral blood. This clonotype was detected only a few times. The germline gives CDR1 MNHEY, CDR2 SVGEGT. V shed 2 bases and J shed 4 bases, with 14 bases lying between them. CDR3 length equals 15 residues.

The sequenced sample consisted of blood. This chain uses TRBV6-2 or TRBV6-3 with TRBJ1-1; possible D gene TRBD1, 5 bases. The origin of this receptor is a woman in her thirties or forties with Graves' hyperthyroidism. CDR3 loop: CASSYDPAGPTEAFF. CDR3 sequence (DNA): TGTGCCAGCAGTTACGACCCGGCAGGGCCCACTGAAGCTTTCTTT.